Shown below are 16 T cell receptor beta chains from a single sample sequenced in a study of shared clonotypes between healthy human individuals. TCRdb keeps only in-frame clones here, not all; method: immunoSEQ multiplex PCR. Here the sample spans more than 450,000 clones, 60% to 85% being singletons. Sequences were obtained from PBMCs. These receptors were collected from a woman in her forties in good health. Some clones in this sample may be carry-over from other donors' samples.

The V gene is TRBV7-6, the J gene TRBJ2-4; no reliable D call. Germline loops: CDR1 SGHVS, CDR2 FNYEAQ. The CDR3 is made up of 11 amino acids. Trimming took off 3 bases at V and 7 bases at J, with 4 bases between the two ends. This chain's CDR3 is CASSLDNIQYF. CDR3 sequence (DNA): TGTGCCAGCAGCTTGGACAACATTCAGTACTTC.

This chain connects TRBV6-5 to TRBJ1-1; the D gene is possibly TRBD1 (5 bases). V was trimmed by 0 bases and J by 3 bases, leaving 11 bases between them. The germline V gene encodes CDR1 MNHEY and CDR2 SVGAGI. The CDR3 runs 15 residues. The CDR3 loop is CASSYSHAGDTEAFF. The CDR3 DNA reads as TGTGCCAGCAGTTACTCCCACGCGGGGGACACTGAAGCTTTCTTT.

This clone is medium-sized. The sample carries other DNA sequences with the same CDR3. The chain carries TRBV5-6 and TRBJ2-1; weak D call: TRBD1 (5 bases). The CDR3 loop spans 11 amino acids. Trimming cost V 0 bases and J 14 bases, with 9 bases left between them. Germline CDR1 reads SGHDT; CDR2 reads YYEEEE. The CDR3 DNA follows: TGTGCCAGCAGCTTGGGCCCAGGGAAGTTCTTC. Translation gives CASSLGPGKFF.

This chain links TRBV29-1 with TRBJ2-3; 8 bases line up with TRBD2. Germline CDR1 reads SQVTM; CDR2 reads ANQGSEA. The CDR3 contains 17 residues. The V segment lost 1 base and the J segment 1 base; nucleotides outside the gene matches: 10. CDR3 sequence: CSVEAPRTSSGTDTQYF. In nucleotides, the CDR3 is TGCAGCGTTGAAGCCCCTCGGACTAGCTCCGGCACAGATACGCAGTATTTT.

There are many counts of this clone. The genes are TRBV4-2 and TRBJ2-6; no clear D. V dropped 0 bases and J dropped 1 base, with 4 bases sitting between them. Germline V gene lookup returns CDR1 LGHNA and CDR2 YNFKEQ. The CDR3 has 15 residues. The DNA of the CDR3 is TGTGCCAGCAGCCAAGAGGGGTCTGGGGCCAACGTCCTGACTTTC. Its protein is CASSQEGSGANVLTF.

V gene TRBV5-4 combines with J gene TRBJ2-3; unclear D gene. Germline V gene data show CDR1 as SGHNT and CDR2 as YYREEE (reference sequence). The CDR3 runs 11 residues. V was cut by 0 bases and J by 8 bases, with 4 bases left in between. DNA for the CDR3: TGTGCCAGCAGCTTGGAGGGTACGCAGTATTTT. Its translation is CASSLEGTQYF. Variable domain in full (rest from reference TRBV5-4 and TRBJ2-3): ETGVTQSPTHLIKTRGQQVTLRCSSQSGHNTVSWYQQALGQGPQFIFQYYREEENGRGNFPPRFSGLQFPNYSSELNVNALELDDSALYLCASSLEGTQYFGPGTRLTVL.

The chain has TRBV28 and TRBJ2-6; 7 bases match TRBD1. This CDR3 contains 20 residues. Trimming at V came to 4 bases and at J to 0 bases, leaving 15 bases not matched to a gene. Per germline, CDR1 MDHEN and CDR2 SYDVKM. In DNA form, the CDR3 reads TGTGCCAGCAGTTCTCCCCCTTGGGCAGGGGGAAGCTCTGGGGCCAACGTCCTGACTTTC. Encoded protein: CASSSPPWAGGSSGANVLTF. Drawing the rest from reference TRBV28 and TRBJ2-6, the complete variable domain is DVKVTQSSRYLVKRTGEKVFLECVQDMDHENMFWYRQDPGLGLRLIYFSYDVKMKEKGDIPEGYSVSREKKERFSLILESASTNQTSMYLCASSSPPWAGGSSGANVLTFGAGSRLTVL.

The CDR3 nucleotides read TGTGCCAGCATCTGGACAGGGAAGGGCCCAGATACGCAGTATTTT. Its translation: CASIWTGKGPDTQYF. V usage is TRBV6-1 and J usage is TRBJ2-3; 8 bases align to TRBD1. This CDR3 comprises 15 residues. Germline CDR1 is MNHNS and CDR2 is SASEGT. Unmatched junction bases numbered 10, after V lost 7 bases and J lost 4 bases.

The chain joins TRBV2 to TRBJ2-5; 11 bases line up with TRBD2. Trimming took 4 bases from V and 0 from J; bases not matched to a gene: 7. Germline V gives CDR1 SNHLY, CDR2 FYNNEI. CDR3 length: 17 residues. CDR3 residues: CASSAVGLAGNQETQYF. Here the CDR3 DNA reads TGTGCCAGCAGTGCCGTAGGACTAGCGGGCAACCAAGAGACCCAGTACTTC.

The J gene is TRBJ2-7, the V gene TRBV5-4; 9 bases are shared with TRBD2. The CDR3 is made up of 15 amino acids. Looked up from germline, CDR1 is SGHNT and CDR2 is YYREEE (reference sequence). V lost 4 bases to trimming and J lost 4 bases; unmatched junction nucleotides: 9. This chain's CDR3 is CASSARTSDHYEQYF. The CDR3 DNA follows: TGTGCCAGCAGCGCACGGACTAGCGACCATTACGAGCAGTACTTC. The whole variable domain, filled in from reference TRBV5-4 and TRBJ2-7, reads ETGVTQSPTHLIKTRGQQVTLRCSSQSGHNTVSWYQQALGQGPQFIFQYYREEENGRGNFPPRFSGLQFPNYSSELNVNALELDDSALYLCASSARTSDHYEQYFGPGTRLTVT.

The gene calls are TRBV18 and TRBJ2-7; the D is unclear. Germline CDR1 and CDR2: KGHSH and LQKENI. Trimming stripped 2 bases from V and 4 bases from J, with 6 bases between. The CDR3 totals 12 residues. The chain's CDR3 is CASSPVEYEQYF. CDR3 nucleotide sequence: TGTGCCAGCTCACCAGTGGAGTACGAGCAGTACTTC.

The V gene is TRBV27, the J gene TRBJ2-7; 7 positions agree with TRBD2. Germline CDR1 is MNHEY and CDR2 is SMNVEV (reference sequence). The CDR3 length is 15 residues. The ends lost 5 bases at V and 1 base at J; junction bases unmatched: 8. The DNA for the CDR3 is TGTGCCAGCAGTCCAGGGCCTAGCGGTTCCTACGAGCAGTACTTC. As protein: CASSPGPSGSYEQYF.

As regards this clone: This likely traces to a read error, being one base from a far larger clone. Other DNA sequences in the sample encode the same CDR3. V and J are TRBV29-1 and TRBJ2-2; TRBD2 aligns across 8 bases. The germline V gene has CDR1 SQVTM and CDR2 ANQGSEA. This CDR3 is built from 16 residues. V lost 4 bases, J lost 7 bases, and 14 bases stayed unmatched. Here the CDR3 DNA reads TGCAGCGTTGTAGGTGGTCCAGCGGGAGCCAGCGGGGAGCTGTTTTTT. As protein: CSVVGGPAGASGELFF.

This chain links TRBV6-4 with TRBJ2-2; D gene uncertain. From germline, CDR1 is MRHNA and CDR2 SNTAGT. V was pared by 0 bases and J by 1 base, with 6 bases between. The CDR3 length is 15 residues. The CDR3 reads CASSDSGGNTGELFF. The DNA for the CDR3 is TGTGCCAGCAGTGACTCGGGCGGGAACACCGGGGAGCTGTTTTTT.

This clone was counted once. The chain is built from TRBV5-1 and TRBJ2-3; 9 bases line up with TRBD2. V was pared by 0 bases and J by 1 base, with 9 bases of the junction left unmatched. Germline-derived CDR1 and CDR2 are SGHRS and YFSETQ. There are 18 residues in the CDR3. The CDR3 sequence is CASSLEPSGTVGTDTQYF. CDR3 nucleotide sequence: TGCGCCAGCAGCTTGGAGCCTAGCGGGACGGTGGGCACAGATACGCAGTATTTT.

V usage is TRBV28 and J usage is TRBJ1-6; TRBD1 matches 10 bases. J was trimmed by 3 bases and V by 5 bases; bases with no gene match: 7. Germline loops: CDR1 MDHEN, CDR2 SYDVKM. The CDR3 is 17 residues long. In DNA form, the CDR3 reads TGTGCCAGCAGTCCGACAGGGGGCCTCATCTATAATTCACCCCTCCACTTT. It specifies CASSPTGGLIYNSPLHF.